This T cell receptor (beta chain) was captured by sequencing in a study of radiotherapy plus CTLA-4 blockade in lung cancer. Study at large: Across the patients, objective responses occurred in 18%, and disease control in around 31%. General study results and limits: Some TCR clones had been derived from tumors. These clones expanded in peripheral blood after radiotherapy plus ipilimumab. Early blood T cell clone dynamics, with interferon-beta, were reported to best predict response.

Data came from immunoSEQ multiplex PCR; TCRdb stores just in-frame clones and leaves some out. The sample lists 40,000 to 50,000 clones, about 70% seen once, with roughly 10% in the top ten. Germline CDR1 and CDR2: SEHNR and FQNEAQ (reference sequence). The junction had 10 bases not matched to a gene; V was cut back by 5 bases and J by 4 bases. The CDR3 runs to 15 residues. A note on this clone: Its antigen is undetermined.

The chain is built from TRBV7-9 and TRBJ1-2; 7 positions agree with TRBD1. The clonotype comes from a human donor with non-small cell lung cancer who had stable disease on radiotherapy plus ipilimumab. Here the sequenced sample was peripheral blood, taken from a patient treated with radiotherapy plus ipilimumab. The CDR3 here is CASSAGTAGGYGYTF. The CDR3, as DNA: TGTGCCAGCAGCGCTGGGACAGCCGGGGGCTATGGCTACACCTTC.